Below are 7 T cell receptor beta chains sequenced from a single sample in a study of T cell responses to AZD1222 COVID-19 vaccine. This table comes from immunoSEQ multiplex PCR, and its TCRdb copy is limited to in-frame clones, with some not included. The sample holds 150,000 to 200,000 clones, about 91% seen once. The material sequenced was peripheral blood, taken on day 0 of AZD1222 vaccination. Every receptor here comes from an adult in good health.

This clone has only one observation. V is TRBV30 and J is TRBJ2-7, with 8 positions matching TRBD2. Germline values: CDR1 GTSNPN, CDR2 SVGIG (reference sequence). There are 13 residues in the CDR3. V lost 5 bases to trimming and J lost 5 bases; unmatched junction nucleotides: 8. The DNA of the CDR3 is TGTGCCTGGGAACCGGGGGGGGAGGACGAGCAGTACTTC. Amino acid sequence: CAWEPGGEDEQYF. Full variable domain (outside the CDR3, taken from reference TRBV30 and TRBJ2-7): SQTIHQWPATLVQPVGSPLSLECTVEGTSNPNLYWYRQAAGRGLQLLFYSVGIGQISSEVPQNLSASRPQDRQFILSSKKLLLSDSGFYLCAWEPGGEDEQYFGPGTRLTVT.

The chain employs TRBV6-5 and TRBJ2-7; D might be TRBD1 (5 bases). The CDR3 is 15 amino acids. The ends were cut back, 6 bases at V and 2 bases at J, with 17 bases in the middle. In germline, CDR1 is MNHEY, CDR2 SVGAGI. CDR3 DNA sequence: TGTGCCAGCAGGGGAAGGGGTCGCACGACCTACGAGCAGTACTTC. Residues: CASRGRGRTTYEQYF.

The chain carries TRBV5-1 and TRBJ2-7, with 11 positions matching TRBD2. V dropped 5 bases and J dropped 0; count of bases not matched to a gene: 10. The germline gives CDR1 SGHRS, CDR2 YFSETQ. This CDR3 region has 17 residues. DNA for the CDR3: TGCGCCAGCAGTCGAGGACTAGCGGGCGAGAGCTCCTACGAGCAGTACTTC. Protein: CASSRGLAGESSYEQYF.

The genes are TRBV3-1 (or the pseudogene TRBV3-2) and TRBJ2-7; 7 nucleotides match TRBD2. CDR1 is LGHDT and CDR2 is YNNKEL in the germline V gene (reference sequence). The length of the CDR3 is 14 residues. The V segment lost 0 bases and the J segment 6 bases; nucleotides outside the gene matches: 5. The CDR3 DNA reads TGTGCCAGCAGCCAAGACGTTGGGGGGGGCGAGCAGTACTTC. Its protein is CASSQDVGGGEQYF.

This clone has only one observation. The chain is built from TRBV3-1 (or the pseudogene TRBV3-2) and TRBJ2-7; D might be TRBD2 (7 bases). V was clipped by 2 bases and J by 4 bases, with 18 bases between them. The CDR3 totals 16 residues. The V gene's germline CDR1 is LGHDT and CDR2 YNNKEL (reference sequence). The CDR3 sequence is CASSQRREGEEYEQYF. DNA for the CDR3: TGTGCCAGCAGCCAAAGGAGGGAGGGGGAGGAGTACGAGCAGTACTTC.

The chain links TRBV5-1 to TRBJ2-7; tentatively, D is TRBD1 (6 bases). Germline V gene lookup returns CDR1 SGHRS and CDR2 YFSETQ. The V end was cut by 2 bases, the J end by 1 base, with 16 bases between. The CDR3 loop spans 16 amino acids. The CDR3: CASSFPAGANSYEQYF. In DNA, the CDR3 is TGCGCCAGCAGCTTCCCGGCAGGGGCTAATTCCTACGAGCAGTACTTC.

The rearrangement links TRBV7-9 to TRBJ2-2, with D possibly TRBD1 on 5 matching bases. This CDR3 contains 14 residues. Germline V gene lookup returns CDR1 SEHNR and CDR2 FQNEAQ (reference sequence). Trimming left V 5 bases short and J 7 bases short, with 14 bases between. In DNA, the CDR3 is TGTGCCAGCAGCCCCAACAGGTTAGGCGGGGAGCTGTTTTTT. This codes for CASSPNRLGGELFF.